These 23 T cell receptor beta chains share one sample of origin, sequenced in a study of cytomegalovirus exposure and HLA in healthy donors. It was with 60 Vbeta and 13 Jbeta primers that the PCR ran. The repertoire was sequenced with immunoSEQ multiplex PCR; TCRdb's copy has only in-frame clones and lacks some. The table lists about 190,000 clones, around 86% of them singletons. Input material: PBMCs. These receptor sequences come from a man in his thirties or forties in good health and CMV-seronegative.

This chain connects TRBV11-2 to TRBJ1-1; 7 positions agree with TRBD1. CDR3 size: 13 residues. J was trimmed by 9 bases and V by 0 bases; bases with no gene match: 4. CDR1 SGHAT and CDR2 FQNNGV come from the germline V gene. The CDR3 loop is CASSLDSTGKAFF. CDR3 in DNA: TGTGCCAGCAGCTTAGATTCGACAGGGAAAGCTTTCTTT.

This chain uses TRBV19 with TRBJ2-3; 7 positions match TRBD2. The CDR3 loop spans 13 amino acids. The germline V gene encodes CDR1 LNHDA and CDR2 SQIVND (reference sequence). V dropped 9 bases and J dropped 2; count of bases not matched to a gene: 5. The CDR3 DNA follows: TGTGCCAGCCGGGACTACGACACAGATACGCAGTATTTT. Protein sequence: CASRDYDTDTQYF.

The rearrangement joins TRBV10-3 to TRBJ1-2; D is ambiguous. V dropped 0 bases and J dropped 4 bases, with 18 bases sitting between them. The CDR3 is 17 residues long. In germline, CDR1 is ENHRY, CDR2 SYGVKD. This chain's CDR3 is CAISESIRGIPSYGYTF. CDR3 in DNA: TGTGCCATCAGTGAGTCGATCCGCGGGATCCCTAGCTATGGCTACACCTTC.

The CDR3 DNA sequence: TGTGCCAGCAGCCTTACTAGCGTTTACGAGCAGTACTTC. It translates to CASSLTSVYEQYF. This chain links TRBV7-2 with TRBJ2-7, with 7 nucleotides matching TRBD2. This CDR3 is 13 amino acids long. Trimming took 5 bases from V and 4 from J; bases not matched to a gene: 5. CDR1 SGHTA and CDR2 FQGNSA come from the germline V gene.

The chain carries TRBV5-1 and TRBJ2-5; 7 bases are a match to TRBD2. Germline V gene sequence: CDR1 SGHRS, CDR2 YFSETQ. The CDR3 covers 14 residues. With V trimmed by 5 bases and J by 5 bases, 9 bases remained unmatched. DNA for the CDR3: TGCGCCAGCAGTCCTAGCGGACCGGGGGAGACCCAGTACTTC. It encodes CASSPSGPGETQYF.

The V and J genes are TRBV15 and TRBJ1-6; D is possibly TRBD1 (6 bases). Per germline, CDR1 LNHNV and CDR2 YYDKDF (reference sequence). Trimming took 1 base from V and 9 from J, leaving 16 bases between them. This CDR3 has 16 amino acids. CDR3 protein: CATSRGSAGAGSPLHF. As DNA, the CDR3 is TGTGCCACCAGCAGAGGCAGTGCGGGGGCTGGTTCACCCCTCCACTTT.

The V and J genes are TRBV6-5 and TRBJ2-1; 8 positions match TRBD2. V lost 2 bases, J lost 10 bases, and 10 bases stayed unmatched. Germline V lookup: CDR1 MNHEY, CDR2 SVGAGI. CDR3 length: 15 residues. CDR3 nucleotide sequence: TGTGCCAGCAGTTACGGACTAGCAGCCGTGGAGGAGCAGTTCTTC. Amino acids: CASSYGLAAVEEQFF.

This chain connects TRBV5-5 to TRBJ1-2; 11 positions agree with TRBD1. The CDR3 is 15 amino acids. Trimming at V came to 0 bases and at J to 7 bases, leaving 5 bases not matched to a gene. The germline V gene has CDR1 SGHKS and CDR2 YYEKEE (reference sequence). The CDR3 nucleotides are TGTGCCAGCAGCTTGGGGTCCGGGACAGGGGGTGGCTACACCTTC. Translation: CASSLGSGTGGGYTF.

Only one count was recorded for this clone. CDR3 in amino acids: CASSLILGGAPFYGYTF. As DNA, the CDR3 is TGCGCCAGCAGCTTGATCCTAGGAGGGGCTCCTTTTTATGGCTACACCTTC. This chain joins TRBV5-1 and TRBJ1-2, with a possible D match to TRBD1 (5 bases). Germline V gene data show CDR1 as SGHRS and CDR2 as YFSETQ. V dropped 1 base and J dropped 5 bases, with 21 bases sitting between them. This CDR3 spans 17 amino acids.

The chain links TRBV19 to TRBJ2-7; 7 positions agree with TRBD2. The length of the CDR3 is 15 residues. With V trimmed by 5 bases and J by 3 bases, 10 bases remained unmatched. CDR1 is LNHDA and CDR2 is SQIVND in the germline V gene (reference sequence). CDR3 nucleotides: TGTGCCAGTAGTCCGAAACCGGGAGGTTTCTACGAGCAGTACTTC. Translated: CASSPKPGGFYEQYF.

The chain has TRBV7-9 and TRBJ2-5, with a tentative D call TRBD2 (7 bases). The germline V gene encodes CDR1 SEHNR and CDR2 FQNEAQ (reference sequence). The V gene lost 4 bases and the J gene lost 5 bases, with 23 bases spanning the gap. The CDR3 runs 17 residues. CDR3 DNA: TGTGCCAGCAGCTCCTCCCTAGGGGGGGGTGCCGGGGAGACCCAGTACTTC. Protein sequence: CASSSSLGGGAGETQYF.

This chain joins TRBV2 and TRBJ2-7, with D unresolved. The CDR3 is 12 residues long. Trimming took off 7 bases at V and 0 bases at J, with 7 bases between the two ends. From germline, CDR1 is SNHLY and CDR2 FYNNEI. CDR3 in DNA: TGTGCCAGCATCGCAGGCTCCTACGAGCAGTACTTC. Translated, it gives CASIAGSYEQYF.

The gene calls are TRBV28 and TRBJ2-7, with 7 bases identical to TRBD2. The CDR3 runs to 14 residues. J lost 4 bases, V lost 8 bases, and 11 bases had no gene match. Germline V gene data show CDR1 as MDHEN and CDR2 as SYDVKM. The CDR3 nucleotides read TGTGCCAGCGTGATCGAGCGGGATTGGTACGAGCAGTACTTC. Protein product: CASVIERDWYEQYF.

V usage is TRBV7-9 and J usage is TRBJ2-5; TRBD2 is a possible D gene (5 bases). Germline CDR1 reads SEHNR; CDR2 reads FQNEAQ (reference sequence). This CDR3 region has 14 residues. Deletions cut 3 bases from V and 9 bases from J, with 17 bases between. CDR3 region: CASSFGLADEAQYF. CDR3 nucleotides: TGTGCCAGCAGCTTTGGGCTAGCAGATGAGGCCCAGTACTTC.

The CDR3, as DNA: TGTGCCAGCAGCCGTCTGACGGGACAGGGCTATGGCTACACCTTC. The encoded protein is CASSRLTGQGYGYTF. The chain uses TRBV28 and TRBJ1-2, with 9 bases that match TRBD1. V was pared by 6 bases and J by 4 bases, with 9 bases of the junction left unmatched. Germline lookup yields CDR1 MDHEN and CDR2 SYDVKM. The CDR3 length is 15 residues.

V is TRBV19 and J is TRBJ1-6, with 10 positions matching TRBD1. Germline V lookup: CDR1 LNHDA, CDR2 SQIVND (reference sequence). CDR3 length equals 15 residues. V trimming: 2 bases; J trimming: 8 bases; junction bases outside the gene matches: 3. The CDR3 nucleotides are TGTGCCAGTAGTATAACCGGGACAGGGGATTCACCCCTCCACTTT. The encoded protein is CASSITGTGDSPLHF.

The chain couples TRBV27 to TRBJ1-2; TRBD1 matches at 9 bases. CDR1 is MNHEY, CDR2 SMNVEV, per germline (reference sequence). This CDR3 spans 15 amino acids. Germline trimming cut 5 bases from V and 2 bases from J; bases unmatched to any gene: 6. Here the CDR3 reads CASSPPGQGNYGYTF. DNA for the CDR3: TGTGCCAGCAGTCCACCGGGACAGGGAAACTATGGCTACACCTTC.

The V and J genes are TRBV6-5 and TRBJ1-2; 8 bases align to TRBD1. CDR1 and CDR2 (germline): MNHEY, SVGAGI. V shed 4 bases and J 5 bases; nucleotides not matched to a gene: 6. This CDR3 contains 14 residues. CDR3 in amino acids: CASSSLTGAYGYTF. CDR3 in DNA: TGTGCCAGCAGTTCCTTGACAGGGGCGTATGGCTACACCTTC.

This chain links TRBV7-2 with TRBJ1-2, with D hard to call. The V end was cut by 3 bases, the J end by 0 bases, with 5 bases between. CDR3 length: 13 amino acids. Germline assignment: CDR1 SGHTA and CDR2 FQGNSA. The CDR3 reads CASSLSANYGYTF. CDR3 nucleotides: TGTGCCAGCAGCTTGTCCGCTAACTATGGCTACACCTTC.

The gene calls are TRBV7-2 and TRBJ2-1; D ambiguous. V lost 2 bases, J lost 6 bases, and 11 bases lay in between. CDR1 is SGHTA and CDR2 is FQGNSA in the germline V gene. The CDR3 is 14 amino acids. The CDR3 bases are TGTGCCAGCAGCTTACTCACTTCGAGCAATGAGCAGTTCTTC. The encoded protein is CASSLLTSSNEQFF.

The chain uses TRBV19 and TRBJ2-1, with 12 positions matching TRBD2. From germline, CDR1 is LNHDA and CDR2 SQIVND (reference sequence). Trimming cost V 3 bases and J 9 bases; bases outside gene matches: 6. CDR3 length equals 15 residues. The CDR3 sequence is CASSILAGGVGEQFF. CDR3 nucleotide sequence: TGTGCCAGTAGTATTCTAGCGGGAGGGGTGGGTGAGCAGTTCTTC. The whole variable domain, remainder taken from reference TRBV19 and TRBJ2-1, is DGGITQSPKYLFRKEGQNVTLSCEQNLNHDAMYWYRQDPGQGLRLIYYSQIVNDFQKGDIAEGYSVSREKKESFPLTVTSAQKNPTAFYLCASSILAGGVGEQFFGPGTRLTVL.

This chain links TRBV6-1 with TRBJ1-5, with 8 bases aligning to TRBD1. The germline gives CDR1 MNHNS, CDR2 SASEGT. CDR3 length: 14 amino acids. V was clipped by 5 bases and J by 7 bases; unmatched bases: 7. CDR3 sequence: CASSSGQGRQPQHF. As DNA, the CDR3 is TGTGCCAGCAGTAGCGGACAGGGAAGACAGCCCCAGCATTTT.

V usage is TRBV30 and J usage is TRBJ2-1; 10 bases agree with TRBD2. V was pared by 3 bases and J by 9 bases, with 8 bases of the junction left unmatched. The germline CDR1 and CDR2 sequences are GTSNPN and SVGIG (reference sequence). The CDR3 consists of 14 residues. The DNA of the CDR3 is TGTGCCTGGAGATGGGGGACTAGCGTTGGTGAGCAGTTCTTC. It codes for CAWRWGTSVGEQFF.